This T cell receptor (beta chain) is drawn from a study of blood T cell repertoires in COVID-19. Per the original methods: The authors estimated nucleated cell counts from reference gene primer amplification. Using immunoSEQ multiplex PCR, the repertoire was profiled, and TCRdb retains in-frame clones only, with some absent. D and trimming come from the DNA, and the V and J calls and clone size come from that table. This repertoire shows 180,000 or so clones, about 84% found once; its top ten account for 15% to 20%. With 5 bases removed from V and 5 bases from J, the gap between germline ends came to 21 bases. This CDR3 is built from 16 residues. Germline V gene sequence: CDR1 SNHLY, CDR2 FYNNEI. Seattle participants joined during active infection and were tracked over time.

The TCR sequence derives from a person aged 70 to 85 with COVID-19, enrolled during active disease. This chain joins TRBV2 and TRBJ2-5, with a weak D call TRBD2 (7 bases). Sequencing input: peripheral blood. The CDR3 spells CASSRSSLRGGETQYF. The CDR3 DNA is TGTGCCAGCAGTCGAAGTAGCCTTAGGGGGGGGGAGACCCAGTACTTC.